This T cell receptor beta chain is drawn from a study of blood T cell repertoires in COVID-19. Study overall: The United States, Italy and Spain supplied acute and convalescent COVID-19 samples. Sample material is recorded as cDNA or gDNA derived from T cells, B-cell-depleted T cells, or PBMCs.

V dropped 2 bases and J dropped 4 bases, with 15 bases sitting between them. CDR3 size: 15 residues. In the authors' workflow: The assay estimated nucleated cells by amplifying reference gene primers. Using immunoSEQ multiplex PCR, the repertoire was profiled, and TCRdb retains in-frame clones only, with some absent. V and J calls and clone size are those listed in that table; D and trimming were worked out from the DNA. This sample has 46,000 or so clones; more than 75% occur once, and the top ten carry roughly 19%. Specimen: peripheral blood. The gene calls are TRBV5-7 and TRBJ2-5, with a possible D match to TRBD1 (7 bases). TRBV5-7 has ORF status, its function being uncertain. This TCR was sampled from an older man with active COVID-19. The CDR3 DNA is TGTGCCAGCAGCTTATACAGGGGACTTTCAGAGACCCAGTACTTC. Translated, it gives CASSLYRGLSETQYF.